This T cell receptor (beta chain) was observed in a study of blood T cell repertoires in COVID-19. How the authors handled the data: Reference gene primers were amplified, and this amplification served to estimate nucleated cell counts. Assay used: immunoSEQ multiplex PCR; TCRdb lists only in-frame clones, some missing. That table gives V, J and clone size, and the DNA gave D and trimming. Among approximately 70,000 clones listed, around 92% were seen once. There are 15 residues in the CDR3. V trimming: 0 bases; J trimming: 0 bases; junction bases outside the gene matches: 1. The germline V gene has CDR1 ENHRY and CDR2 SYGVKD. This clone was detected once.

The V and J genes are TRBV10-3 and TRBJ1-1; TRBD1 matches at 7 bases. This receptor was identified in a human donor with active COVID-19. The donor label of this sample is uncertain. Sample: peripheral blood. CDR3: CAISESGQMNTEAFF. The CDR3 DNA is TGTGCCATCAGTGAGTCGGGACAGATGAACACTGAAGCTTTCTTT.